This T cell receptor (beta chain) was sequenced for a study of post-analysis software for immune sequencing data. CDR3 length: 16 amino acids. Germline CDR1 SGHTA, CDR2 FQGNSA. Study-wide results and caveats: Patients carried roughly 5 TRBV segments more frequently than controls did, and TRBV5-6, TRBV5-1 and TRBV20-1 were among them.

Unique molecular identifiers tagged the TCR beta cDNA libraries. From the PCR reads, TCRdb called clonotypes with MiXCR, one entry per CDR3 protein. The profile shows roughly 600,000 distinct CDR3 sequences, roughly 47% of them singletons. On this clonotype: Antigen unknown.

The chain uses TRBV7-2 and TRBJ2-7; perhaps TRBD2 as D (6 bases). Gene TRBJ2-5 matches the end of the DNA better, so the J call may be wrong. The receptor was isolated from a girl between 5 and 17 years old with multiple sclerosis. The sequenced sample was blood. CDR3 loop: CASSLTREPIRETQYF. The CDR3 nucleotides are TGTGCCAGCAGCCTTACCCGGGAGCCGATTAGGGAGACCCAGTACTTC.